The source of this TCR beta chain is a study of cytomegalovirus exposure and HLA in healthy donors. Vbeta (60) and Jbeta (13) primers were used in the PCR. Libraries were prepared by immunoSEQ multiplex PCR; TCRdb keeps only in-frame clonotypes and omits some of them. The sample shows 110,000 to 150,000 clones, about 70% of them seen only once. CDR3 size: 15 residues. From germline, CDR1 is LNHDA and CDR2 SQIVND (reference sequence). Trimming cost V 5 bases and J 3 bases; bases outside gene matches: 6. The origin of this receptor is a woman in her thirties or forties in good health and CMV-seronegative. Sequencing used PBMCs. The rearrangement joins TRBV19 to TRBJ2-7; 11 bases align to TRBD2. DNA for the CDR3: TGTGCCAGTAGTCCGACGGGACTAGCGGACTACGAGCAGTACTTC. It yields the protein CASSPTGLADYEQYF. Looking up the rest from reference TRBV19 and TRBJ2-7 gives the full variable domain: DGGITQSPKYLFRKEGQNVTLSCEQNLNHDAMYWYRQDPGQGLRLIYYSQIVNDFQKGDIAEGYSVSREKKESFPLTVTSAQKNPTAFYLCASSPTGLADYEQYFGPGTRLTVT.